This T cell receptor (beta chain) comes out of a study of cytomegalovirus exposure and HLA in healthy donors. Study-wide background: A previous analysis identified approximately 120 million unique TCR beta sequences derived from approximately 190 million T cells. Study-wide points: Most subjects had HLA-A and HLA-B alleles reportedly predicted accurately by TCR beta sequences. A later analysis showed that HLA-associated TCR beta chains had undergone more clonal expansion than equally common others. Among the sequence variants, a highly shared cluster was likely an artifact of sequencing.

Comments on this clone: Its target is unknown. In the same sample, other DNA sequences code for this CDR3.

PCR employed 60 Vbeta and 13 Jbeta primers. TCRdb's copy holds only in-frame clones and misses some; the assay was immunoSEQ multiplex PCR. The sample records 100,000 to 150,000 clones, 80% being singletons. The sequence derives from a young man in good health and CMV-seropositive. The sample was PBMCs.

As DNA, the CDR3 is TGTGCCAGCAGACAGGACGGTTCCAATAACTATGGCTACACCTTC. Encoded protein: CASRQDGSNNYGYTF. This sequence joins TRBV2 and TRBJ1-2, with a tentative D call TRBD1 (5 bases). V was clipped by 6 bases and J by 1 base, with 15 bases between them. Germline V lookup: CDR1 SNHLY, CDR2 FYNNEI. CDR3 length: 15 residues.